The clone carrying this T cell receptor (beta chain) was counted only a few times. Antigen unknown. Sequencing of the DNA from cultured CD4+ T cells was carried out with the Oncomine TCR Beta short-read assay. TCRdb reprocessed the PCR reads via MiXCR and lists one record per CDR3 protein. The table lists thousands of distinct CDR3 sequences, less than 35% of them singletons. The sample belongs to a study of vaccination and CD4 T cells after COVID-19. J gave up 5 bases and V 6 bases, and 6 bases lay outside the gene matches. Germline V lookup: CDR1 DFQATT, CDR2 SNEGSKA (reference sequence). The CDR3 is made up of 12 amino acids. As for treatment: roughly 11-day PBMC culture with coronavirus spike peptide pools or control peptides (ViraFEST assay).

Sequenced material: cultured CD4+ T cells from blood. The chain is built from TRBV20-1 and TRBJ2-7; TRBD2 matches at 8 bases. The origin of this receptor is a human donor with COVID-19. The CDR3 reads CSARTSHHEQYF. The CDR3 DNA sequence: TGCAGTGCCCGGACTAGCCACCACGAGCAGTACTTC.